The 16 T cell receptor beta chains reported below all come from one sample, sequenced in a study of blood T cell repertoires in COVID-19. Here immunoSEQ multiplex PCR was the method, and the copy in TCRdb shows in-frame clones only, minus some. The data hold roughly 150,000 clones, with more than 70% observed a single time. Sample: peripheral blood. The origin of the receptors is a man in his 60s with acute or convalescent COVID-19.

V gene TRBV11-2 combines with J gene TRBJ1-2; no clear D. V gave up 1 base and J gave up 3 bases, with 15 bases separating them. Germline V gene lookup returns CDR1 SGHAT and CDR2 FQNNGV. The CDR3 spans 16 residues. CDR3 sequence reads: CASSLGGGVKDYGYTF. CDR3 DNA: TGTGCCAGCAGCTTAGGAGGCGGGGTTAAGGACTATGGCTACACCTTC.

This chain connects TRBV11-2 to TRBJ2-7; no firm D call. This CDR3 contains 11 residues. V was shortened by 4 bases and J by 4 bases, with 5 bases between the two germline ends. CDR1 and CDR2 from the germline V gene are SGHAT and FQNNGV. The CDR3 region has the DNA TGTGCCAGCAGCTCCATGTACGAGCAGTACTTC. Protein sequence: CASSSMYEQYF.

The CDR3 spells CASSRATGNYGYTF. The CDR3 nucleotides read TGTGCCAGCAGCCGCGCAACAGGGAACTATGGCTACACCTTC. The V and J genes are TRBV3-1 (or the pseudogene TRBV3-2) and TRBJ1-2, with a tentative D call TRBD1 (6 bases). CDR1 and CDR2 from the germline V gene are LGHDT and YNNKEL (reference sequence). The CDR3 runs to 14 residues. V was pared by 4 bases and J by 2 bases, with 11 bases between.

The V and J genes are TRBV5-1 and TRBJ1-2, with TRBD1 matching over 7 bases. J lost 0 bases, V lost 2 bases, and 4 bases had no gene match. Germline CDR1 SGHRS, CDR2 YFSETQ. CDR3 length: 15 residues. The CDR3 sequence: CASSLQGSANYGYTF. In nucleotides, the CDR3 is TGCGCCAGCAGCTTACAGGGGAGCGCTAACTATGGCTACACCTTC.

The V and J genes are TRBV7-9 and TRBJ1-2; 8 positions match TRBD1. The CDR3 runs 16 residues. Germline V gives CDR1 SEHNR, CDR2 FQNEAQ (reference sequence). With 1 base clipped from V and 4 bases from J, the junction kept 8 bases outside the gene matches. In nucleotides, the CDR3 is TGTGCCAGCAGCTTAGGGGAGTCACAGGGGGTCTATGGCTACACCTTC. Encoded protein: CASSLGESQGVYGYTF.

The chain employs TRBV18 and TRBJ2-1; 9 bases align to TRBD2. CDR3 length: 17 residues. Germline V gene sequence: CDR1 KGHSH, CDR2 LQKENI. The trim removed 4 bases at V and 6 bases at J, leaving 13 bases unmatched. DNA for the CDR3: TGTGCCAGCTCACAGTTCACCATGGCGGGGGGGCCCAATGAGCAGTTCTTC. As protein: CASSQFTMAGGPNEQFF.

Comment on this clone: Distinct nucleotide sequences in the sample also encode this CDR3. The chain recombines TRBV30 with TRBJ1-5; TRBD1 matches at 7 bases. V lost 5 bases to trimming and J lost 4 bases; unmatched junction nucleotides: 5. The length of the CDR3 is 13 residues. The germline CDR1 and CDR2 sequences are GTSNPN and SVGIG (reference sequence). DNA of the CDR3: TGTGCCTGGTCCGTACAGGGGAATCAGCCCCAGCATTTT. The encoded protein is CAWSVQGNQPQHF.

The chain joins TRBV11-2 to TRBJ1-6; D might be TRBD1 (5 bases). This CDR3 comprises 15 residues. V was clipped by 6 bases and J by 3 bases, with 12 bases between them. Germline loops: CDR1 SGHAT, CDR2 FQNNGV. CDR3 loop: CASSTRAGYNSPLHF. CDR3 sequence (DNA): TGTGCCAGCAGTACCAGGGCTGGCTATAATTCACCCCTCCACTTT.

The chain employs TRBV5-1 and TRBJ2-3, with D possibly matching TRBD2 (5 bases). CDR3 length: 16 amino acids. Per germline, CDR1 SGHRS and CDR2 YFSETQ. Trimming removed 7 bases from V and 0 bases from J, with 18 bases in between. CDR3 region: CASRDGSATSTDTQYF. The CDR3 DNA sequence: TGCGCCAGCCGAGACGGTAGCGCTACTAGCACAGATACGCAGTATTTT.

J is TRBJ2-2 and V is TRBV5-6; D is possibly TRBD1 (6 bases). In germline, CDR1 is SGHDT, CDR2 YYEEEE. The ends were cut back, 4 bases at V and 4 bases at J, with 14 bases in the middle. The length of the CDR3 is 15 residues. Here the CDR3 reads CASSGWTAITGELFF. The CDR3, as DNA: TGTGCCAGCAGCGGGTGGACAGCGATCACCGGGGAGCTGTTTTTT.

This clone has more than one count but fewer than ten. This chain connects TRBV18 to TRBJ1-4, with D possibly TRBD1 on 5 matching bases. From germline, CDR1 is KGHSH and CDR2 LQKENI. This CDR3 has 14 amino acids. Trimming removed 3 bases at V and 5 bases at J, with 10 bases between. CDR3 bases: TGTGCCAGCTCACCGGGACGGGGGAATGAAAAACTGTTTTTT. Protein: CASSPGRGNEKLFF.

V usage is TRBV5-5 and J usage is TRBJ2-1; maybe TRBD2 (6 bases). The CDR3 is 16 residues long. Trimming cost V 0 bases and J 4 bases, with 14 bases left between them. The germline V gene has CDR1 SGHKS and CDR2 YYEKEE (reference sequence). The CDR3 DNA is TGTGCCAGCAGCTTGGTTCCCGGGACTGTTTACAATGAGCAGTTCTTC. It encodes CASSLVPGTVYNEQFF.

The chain joins TRBV14 to TRBJ2-3; D is undetermined. The CDR3 runs 11 residues. V was trimmed by 3 bases and J by 6 bases, leaving 4 bases between them. CDR1 is SGHDN, CDR2 FVKESK, per germline. The CDR3 DNA reads as TGTGCCAGCAGCCACGCGGATACGCAGTATTTT. Its protein product is CASSHADTQYF.

The CDR3 region has the DNA TGTGCCAGCAGCGTAGCCGTTAGTACTGGAAACACCATATATTTT. This encodes CASSVAVSTGNTIYF. The V and J genes are TRBV9 and TRBJ1-3; the D is unclear. V was clipped by 0 bases and J by 2 bases, with 9 bases between them. The CDR3 is 15 residues long. CDR1 SGDLS and CDR2 YYNGEE come from the germline V gene.

The chain combines TRBV5-6 with TRBJ1-1, with D maybe TRBD1 (6 bases). Germline V gene data show CDR1 as SGHDT and CDR2 as YYEEEE. V lost 1 base and J 6 bases, leaving 13 bases between the germline ends. This CDR3 is built from 14 residues. The CDR3 sequence is CASSLWGLFAEAFF. Here the CDR3 DNA reads TGTGCCAGCAGCTTGTGGGGGCTATTCGCTGAAGCTTTCTTT.

On this clone itself: Mismatch with germline at one junction end may stem from a read error. This rearrangement joins TRBV18 to TRBJ2-1, with TRBD1 matching 7 bases. The CDR3 is 12 residues long. Germline V gives CDR1 KGHSH, CDR2 LQKENI. The CDR3 coding sequence is TGTGCCAGCTCATCTGATCGGGACAGCCAACTCTTC. It specifies CASSSDRDSQLF. Based on the CDR3 plus reference TRBV18 and TRBJ2-1, the full variable domain is NAGVMQNPRHLVRRRGQEARLRCSPMKGHSHVYWYRQLPEEGLKFMVYLQKENIIDESGMPKERFSAEFPKEGPSILRIQQVVRGDSAAYFCASSSDRDSQLFGPGTRLTVL.